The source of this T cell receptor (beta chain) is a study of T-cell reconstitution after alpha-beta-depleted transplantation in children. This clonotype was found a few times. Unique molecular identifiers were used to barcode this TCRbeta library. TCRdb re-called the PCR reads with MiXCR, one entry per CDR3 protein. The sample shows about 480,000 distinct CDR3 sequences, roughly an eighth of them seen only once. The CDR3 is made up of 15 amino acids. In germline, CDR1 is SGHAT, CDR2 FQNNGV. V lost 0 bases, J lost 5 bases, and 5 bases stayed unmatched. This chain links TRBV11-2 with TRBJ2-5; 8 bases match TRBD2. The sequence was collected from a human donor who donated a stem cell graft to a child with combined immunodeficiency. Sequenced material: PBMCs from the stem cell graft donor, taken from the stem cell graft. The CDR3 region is CASSLEVAGRETQYF. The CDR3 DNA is TGTGCCAGCAGCTTAGAAGTAGCGGGGAGGGAGACCCAGTACTTC.